The present entry profiles one T cell receptor (beta chain) with its context. Its antigen is as yet unknown. These data originate in a study of cytomegalovirus exposure and HLA in healthy donors. Study findings and constraints: In vitro checks showed that a few CMV-associated chains really do target CMV antigens.

Germline-derived CDR1 and CDR2 are SGHTA and FQGNSA. Trimming stripped 7 bases from V and 4 bases from J, with 12 bases between. CDR3 size: 13 residues. Using immunoSEQ multiplex PCR, the repertoire was profiled, and TCRdb retains in-frame clones only, with some absent. The sample yields more than 130,000 clones, almost 90% seen once. Sequencing was carried out using PBMCs. The receptor's source is a woman between 18 and 29 years old in good health and CMV-seropositive. The chain links TRBV7-2 to TRBJ2-3, with D maybe TRBD1 (6 bases). CDR3 nucleotides: TGTGCCAGCACGCAGGGGATGGCAGATACGCAGTATTTT. Protein: CASTQGMADTQYF.